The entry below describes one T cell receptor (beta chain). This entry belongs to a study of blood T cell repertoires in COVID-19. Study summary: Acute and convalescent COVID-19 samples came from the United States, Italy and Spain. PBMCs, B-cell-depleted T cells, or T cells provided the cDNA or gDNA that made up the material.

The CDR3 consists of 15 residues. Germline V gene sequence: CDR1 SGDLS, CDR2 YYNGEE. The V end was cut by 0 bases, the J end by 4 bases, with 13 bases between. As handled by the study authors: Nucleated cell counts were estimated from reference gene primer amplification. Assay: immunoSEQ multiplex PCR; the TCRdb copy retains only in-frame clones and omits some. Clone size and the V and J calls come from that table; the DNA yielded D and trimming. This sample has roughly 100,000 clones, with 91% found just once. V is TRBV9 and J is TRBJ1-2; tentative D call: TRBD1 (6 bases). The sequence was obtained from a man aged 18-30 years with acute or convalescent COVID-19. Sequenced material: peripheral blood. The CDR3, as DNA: TGTGCCAGCAGCGTAGACAGGGAGGGTGGCTATGGCTACACCTTC. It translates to CASSVDREGGYGYTF.